The rows below give T cell receptor beta chains drawn from one sample of a study of blood T cell repertoires in COVID-19. The data were produced by immunoSEQ multiplex PCR, yet TCRdb's version contains in-frame clones alone and is incomplete. The sample lists roughly 380,000 clones; around 84% were seen once. The source material was peripheral blood. These TCRs come from a woman aged 18 to 35 with acute or convalescent COVID-19. CDR3s include the opening cysteine and the closing phenylalanine or tryptophan. D genes are given only for firm matches. The size entry is marked missing in some rows and otherwise reads once, few, many or a size class.

cdr3_nt,cdr3_aa,clone_size,d_call,cdr3_length,j_call,v_call
TGTGCCAGCAGTTACCAGGGGAACACTGAAGCTTTCTTT,CASSYQGNTEAFF,NA,NA,13,TRBJ1-1,TRBV12-3/TRBV12-4
TGTGCCAGCAGCCAAGCACGTCAGGGGGTTTCCTACGAGCAGTACTTC,CASSQARQGVSYEQYF,NA,TRBD1,16,TRBJ2-7,TRBV14
TGCGCCAGCAGTGGGTTAGGACTAGCGGGCATGAGCTCCTACAATGAGCAGTTCTTC,CASSGLGLAGMSSYNEQFF,NA,TRBD2,19,TRBJ2-1,TRBV10-2
TGTGCCAGCAGCTTACGGTACAGCCATAGCAATCAGCCCCAGCATTTT,CASSLRYSHSNQPQHF,NA,NA,16,TRBJ1-5,TRBV5-5
TGTGCCAGCAGCCTTCTAGCGGGGGAGGGGGAGACCCAGTACTTC,CASSLLAGEGETQYF,NA,TRBD2,15,TRBJ2-5,TRBV6-5
TGTGCCAGCAGGGCCTCCGGACAATGGCGTCGAGGAAACACCATATATTTT,CASRASGQWRRGNTIYF,NA,NA,17,TRBJ1-3,TRBV28
TGTGCCATCACTGACAACTACGAGCAGTACTTC,CAITDNYEQYF,few,NA,11,TRBJ2-7,TRBV10-3
TGTGCCAGCAGCCCCGGAAGGGGACAAAACTATGGCTACACCTTC,CASSPGRGQNYGYTF,NA,NA,15,TRBJ1-2,TRBV6-5
TGCGCCAGCAGCTTAAGGGGGCACACTGAAGCTTTCTTT,CASSLRGHTEAFF,NA,TRBD1,13,TRBJ1-1,TRBV5-1
TGTGCCAGCACAGGAGGGGCCGGGAATTCACCCCTCCACTTT,CASTGGAGNSPLHF,NA,NA,14,TRBJ1-6,TRBV2
TGTGCCAGCAGCTTTGGACTAGACCAAGAGACCCAGTACTTC,CASSFGLDQETQYF,NA,TRBD2,14,TRBJ2-5,TRBV5-4
TGCAGCGTTGAAGATCCAGGAGGGAGCTCCTACGAGCAGTACTTC,CSVEDPGGSSYEQYF,NA,NA,15,TRBJ2-7,TRBV29-1
TGTGCCAGCAGCTACTACCGGGACAGGGATGAAAAACTGTTTTTT,CASSYYRDRDEKLFF,NA,TRBD1,15,TRBJ1-4,TRBV7-9
TGTGCCAGCAGTTTAGGACTAGCGGGCACCGGGGAGCTGTTTTTT,CASSLGLAGTGELFF,many,TRBD2,15,TRBJ2-2,TRBV27
TGCAGCGCTCAACCCTGGGGGGTCGACGAAGCTTTCTTT,CSAQPWGVDEAFF,NA,NA,13,TRBJ1-1,TRBV29-1
TGTGCCAGCAATCGGGACAGCCCCTACGAGCAGTACTTC,CASNRDSPYEQYF,NA,TRBD1,13,TRBJ2-7,TRBV12-3/TRBV12-4
TGTGCCAGCAGAAACGGACAGGGGGCCGGGGAGCTGTTTTTT,CASRNGQGAGELFF,NA,TRBD1,14,TRBJ2-2,TRBV28
TGCGCCAGCAGCTTGAGGACTCTGAACACTGAAGCTTTCTTT,CASSLRTLNTEAFF,NA,NA,14,TRBJ1-1,TRBV5-1
TGTGCCAGCAGCGTAGGCGGGAGCTCCTACGAGCAGTACTTC,CASSVGGSSYEQYF,NA,TRBD2,14,TRBJ2-7,TRBV9
TGTGCCAGCAGCACTATGACAGGAACCTATGGCTACACCTTC,CASSTMTGTYGYTF,NA,NA,14,TRBJ1-2,TRBV5-4
TGTGCCAGCAGCGCCTTGGGACAGGGTGACTCCTACGAGCAGTACTTC,CASSALGQGDSYEQYF,NA,TRBD1,16,TRBJ2-7,TRBV7-2
TGTGCCAGCAGCTTTCGAGGCCAAAACTCCTACGAGCAGTACTTC,CASSFRGQNSYEQYF,NA,NA,15,TRBJ2-7,TRBV5-8
TGTGCCAGCAGTTACGACAGGGGTACTGAAGCTTTCTTT,CASSYDRGTEAFF,NA,TRBD1,13,TRBJ1-1,TRBV6-5
TGTGCCAGTAGTATATGGACAGGGGGCAGTTGTGGCTACACCTTC,CASSIWTGGSCGYTF,NA,TRBD1,15,TRBJ1-2,TRBV19
TGTGCCAGCAGGGACAGGGAAAGAAAAAGCTTC,CASRDRERKSF,NA,TRBD1,11,TRBJ1-2,TRBV11-3
TGTGCCAGCAGGCCGCAGGGACTGTCTGGAAACACCATATATTTT,CASRPQGLSGNTIYF,few,NA,15,TRBJ1-3,TRBV6-5
TGTGCCTGGAGTGTAATTGGGGGACAGGGGCTCCCCTCCGAGCAGTACTTC,CAWSVIGGQGLPSEQYF,NA,TRBD1,17,TRBJ2-7,TRBV30
TGTGCCAGCAGTCGCGACAGGCCGAGCTCCTACGAGCAGTACTTC,CASSRDRPSSYEQYF,NA,NA,15,TRBJ2-7,TRBV6-5
TGTGCCAGCAGTTTACGGGGGGATCAGCCCCAGCATTTT,CASSLRGDQPQHF,NA,NA,13,TRBJ1-5,TRBV12-3/TRBV12-4
TGTGCCAGCAGTCCCTACACCGGGGAGCTGTTTTTT,CASSPYTGELFF,NA,NA,12,TRBJ2-2,TRBV27
TGTGCCAGCAGCCCCGGGACAGGGGGCGCTGAGAAAGTTTCGGACACTGAAGCTTTCTTT,CASSPGTGGAEKVSDTEAFF,NA,TRBD1,20,TRBJ1-1,TRBV9
TGTGCCAGCAGACTAAACCTCCCGGGACTAGCGTTCACAGATACGCAGTATTTT,CASRLNLPGLAFTDTQYF,NA,NA,18,TRBJ2-3,TRBV21-1
TGTGCCAGCAGCACGGCAGGGAACACTGAAGCTTTCTTT,CASSTAGNTEAFF,NA,NA,13,TRBJ1-1,TRBV27
TGTGCCAGTATCTCTGAGGCGGGGACCGAAGCTTTCTTT,CASISEAGTEAFF,NA,NA,13,TRBJ1-1,TRBV19
TGTGCCAGCAGGACAGGGGGCTCCTACGGGCAGTACTTC,CASRTGGSYGQYF,NA,TRBD1,13,TRBJ2-7,TRBV12-3/TRBV12-4
TGTGCCACCAGTGATTTGCAGGGCATCAATCAGCCCCAGCATTTT,CATSDLQGINQPQHF,once,NA,15,TRBJ1-5,TRBV24-1
TGTGCCAGCAGCGAAGGCGGGTCTGGGGCCAACGTCCTGACTTTC,CASSEGGSGANVLTF,NA,NA,15,TRBJ2-6,TRBV9